The 16 T cell receptor beta chains given below trace back to one sample, sequenced in a study of T cells after yellow fever vaccination. MiXCR, run by TCRdb on the 5' RACE reads, gives a single entry per CDR3 protein. The table shows fewer than 350,000 distinct CDR3 sequences, with about 4.5% occurring only once. The sequenced sample was PBMCs, obtained 15 days after the yellow fever booster vaccination. Receptor source: a young man who received the YFV17D yellow fever vaccine.

The chain joins TRBV5-6 to TRBJ2-7, with D tentatively TRBD2 (7 bases). CDR1 and CDR2 from the germline V gene are SGHDT and YYEEEE. This CDR3 comprises 17 residues. V shed 0 bases and J shed 7 bases, with 23 bases lying between them. As DNA, the CDR3 is TGTGCCAGCAGCTTGGTTCAGGGTGGGGAGGGGGATCGGGAGCAGTACGTC. This encodes CASSLVQGGEGDREQYV.

This clonotype occurred many times. The gene calls are TRBV12-3 or TRBV12-4 and TRBJ2-2; D not resolved. The CDR3 runs 13 residues. Trimming shortened V by 3 bases and J by 7 bases, and 9 bases separated the two germline ends. The CDR3: CASSFVPNGELFF. CDR3 nucleotides: TGTGCCAGCAGTTTCGTTCCTAACGGGGAGCTGTTTTTT.

This clonotype was seen many times. This chain uses TRBV6-5 with TRBJ1-1; no clear D gene. V shed 7 bases and J shed 1 base, with 16 bases lying between them. Germline V gives CDR1 MNHEY, CDR2 SVGAGI. This CDR3 contains 15 residues. Here the CDR3 reads CASIAGPRGNTEAFF. As DNA, the CDR3 is TGTGCCAGCATTGCCGGGCCCCGGGGGAACACTGAAGCTTTCTTT.

This clonotype has a handful of counts. This chain connects TRBV7-9 to TRBJ2-3, with 11 nucleotides matching TRBD2. CDR1 and CDR2 from the germline V gene are SEHNR and FQNEAQ (reference sequence). The CDR3 extends over 18 amino acids. Losses at the gene ends were 5 bases for V and 2 bases for J; bases not matched to a gene: 12. The CDR3 region is CASSNLAGGIFDTDTQYF. The DNA for the CDR3 is TGTGCCAGCAGCAATCTAGCGGGGGGAATCTTTGACACAGATACGCAGTATTTT.

The chain uses TRBV20-1 and TRBJ1-1, with TRBD1 as a possible D gene (5 bases). V gave up 3 bases and J gave up 1 base, with 12 bases separating them. CDR1 and CDR2 (germline): DFQATT, SNEGSKA (reference sequence). The CDR3 loop spans 14 amino acids. CDR3 residues: CSARIGQGNTEAFF. The CDR3 DNA is TGCAGTGCTAGGATCGGTCAGGGGAACACTGAAGCTTTCTTT.

At least ten counts were recorded for this clonotype. The chain is built from TRBV7-2 and TRBJ1-3; D possibly corresponds to TRBD1 (5 bases). The CDR3 totals 16 residues. The V end was cut by 5 bases, the J end by 0 bases, with 14 bases between. Germline V CDR1 and CDR2: SGHTA, FQGNSA. CDR3 sequence: CASSPNPGSSGNTIYF. For the CDR3, the DNA is TGTGCCAGCAGCCCGAACCCAGGGAGCTCTGGAAACACCATATATTTT. The variable domain in full, with the rest retrieved from reference TRBV7-2 and TRBJ1-3, is GAGVSQSPSNKVTEKGKDVELRCDPISGHTALYWYRQSLGQGLEFLIYFQGNSAPDKSGLPSDRFSAERTGGSVSTLTIQRTQQEDSAVYLCASSPNPGSSGNTIYFGEGSWLTVV.

The sample holds many counts of this clonotype. This sequence joins TRBV29-1 and TRBJ2-2; D call uncertain. This CDR3 spans 12 amino acids. CDR1 is SQVTM, CDR2 ANQGSEA, per germline. V was pared by 7 bases and J by 2 bases, with 8 bases between. The CDR3 is CSATYNTGELFF. CDR3 DNA: TGCAGCGCCACCTACAACACCGGGGAGCTGTTTTTT.

The chain is built from TRBV4-1 and TRBJ2-1, with 13 bases identical to TRBD2. Trimming removed 2 bases from V and 4 bases from J; junction bases left unmatched: 5. There are 17 residues in the CDR3. CDR1 is MGHRA and CDR2 is YSYEKL in the germline V gene. CDR3 loop: CASSQTGTSGVYNEQFF. CDR3 coding DNA: TGCGCCAGCAGCCAAACAGGGACTAGCGGGGTATACAATGAGCAGTTCTTC.

This clonotype was observed a few times. V gene TRBV10-3 combines with J gene TRBJ2-3; D is perhaps TRBD1 (6 bases). V was clipped by 0 bases and J by 6 bases, with 13 bases between them. The CDR3 contains 15 residues. Germline CDR1 and CDR2: ENHRY and SYGVKD. The CDR3 DNA is TGTGCCATCAGTGAGTCAGACAGGAGTTTGGATACGCAGTATTTT. Translation: CAISESDRSLDTQYF.

The chain joins TRBV6-6 to TRBJ1-2, with D unresolved. The V and J ends lost 2 bases and 8 bases respectively, with 12 bases between them. Germline V gene lookup returns CDR1 MNHNY and CDR2 SVGAGI (reference sequence). This CDR3 is built from 13 residues. CDR3 in amino acids: CASSYGPSEGYTF. As DNA, the CDR3 is TGTGCCAGCAGTTACGGACCCTCAGAAGGCTACACCTTC.

This clonotype was seen a few times. One junction end does not reproduce the germline sequence, and a read error may be involved. The J gene is TRBJ2-5, the V gene TRBV4-1; 8 positions agree with TRBD2. The CDR3 is 12 residues long. Germline V gene lookup returns CDR1 MGHRA and CDR2 YSYEKL. This chain's CDR3 is CASSQDGRLAFF. Here the CDR3 DNA reads TGCGCCAGCAGCCAAGATGGGAGACTAGCGTTTTTC.

This clonotype was observed many times. The chain uses TRBV12-3 or TRBV12-4 and TRBJ1-5; D might be TRBD1 (5 bases). The CDR3 sequence is 14 residues long. The V gene lost 3 bases and the J gene lost 1 base, with 7 bases spanning the gap. CDR3 protein: CASSLGGSNQPQHF. CDR3 coding DNA: TGTGCCAGCAGTTTGGGGGGAAGCAATCAGCCCCAGCATTTT.

This clonotype has only a few counts. J is TRBJ2-7 and V is TRBV25-1; D is undetermined. The V end was cut by 3 bases, the J end by 0 bases, with 12 bases between. Per the germline V gene, CDR1 is MGHDK and CDR2 is SYGVNS. CDR3 length: 15 amino acids. In nucleotides, the CDR3 is TGTGCCAGCAGTGAGGTTGGTAGGAGCTCCTACGAGCAGTACTTC. It specifies CASSEVGRSSYEQYF.

This clonotype has ten or more counts. CDR3 region: CASSLRNTQYF. Written as DNA, the CDR3 is TGTGCCAGCAGTCTCCGGAATACGCAGTATTTT. The chain has TRBV27 and TRBJ2-3, with unresolved D. Germline V gives CDR1 MNHEY, CDR2 SMNVEV (reference sequence). This CDR3 contains 11 residues. The V end was cut by 5 bases, the J end by 7 bases, with 7 bases between.

CDR3 protein: CASSPLPGQGAGYTF. In nucleotides, the CDR3 is TGTGCCAGCAGTCCTTTACCGGGACAGGGTGCCGGCTACACCTTC. The chain has TRBV6-6 and TRBJ1-2, with TRBD1 identical over 9 bases. J gave up 8 bases and V 5 bases, and 12 bases lay outside the gene matches. Germline V gene lookup returns CDR1 MNHNY and CDR2 SVGAGI (reference sequence). This CDR3 has 15 amino acids.

This clonotype was detected a few times. The V gene is TRBV14, the J gene TRBJ1-1; D gene ambiguous. This CDR3 has 14 amino acids. V lost 1 base and J 1 base, leaving 7 bases between the germline ends. In germline, CDR1 is SGHDN, CDR2 FVKESK. CDR3 protein: CASSQGVWNTEAFF. Written as DNA, the CDR3 is TGTGCCAGCAGCCAAGGCGTGTGGAACACTGAAGCTTTCTTT.